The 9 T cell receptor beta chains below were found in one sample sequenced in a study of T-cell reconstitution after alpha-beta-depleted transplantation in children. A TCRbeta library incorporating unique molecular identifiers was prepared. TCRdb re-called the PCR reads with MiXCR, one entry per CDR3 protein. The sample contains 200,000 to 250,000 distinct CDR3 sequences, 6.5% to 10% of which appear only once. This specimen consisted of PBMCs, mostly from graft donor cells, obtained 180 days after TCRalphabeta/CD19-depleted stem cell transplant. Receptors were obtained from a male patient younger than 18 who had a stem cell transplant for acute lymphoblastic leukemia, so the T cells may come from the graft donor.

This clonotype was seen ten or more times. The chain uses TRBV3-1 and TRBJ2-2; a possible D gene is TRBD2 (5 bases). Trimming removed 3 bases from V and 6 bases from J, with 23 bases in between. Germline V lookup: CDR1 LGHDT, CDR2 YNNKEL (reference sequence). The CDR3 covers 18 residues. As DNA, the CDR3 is TGTGCCAGCAGCCATGTCTGGTCCCTAAGAGCGGCCCCCGGGGAGCTGTTTTTT. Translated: CASSHVWSLRAAPGELFF.

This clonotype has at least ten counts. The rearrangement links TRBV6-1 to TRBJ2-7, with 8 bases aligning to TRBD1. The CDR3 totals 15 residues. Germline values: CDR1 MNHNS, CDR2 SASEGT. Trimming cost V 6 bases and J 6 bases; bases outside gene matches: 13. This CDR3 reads CASSPRKGQVLEQYF. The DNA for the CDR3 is TGTGCCAGCAGCCCCCGTAAGGGACAGGTGCTCGAGCAGTACTTC.

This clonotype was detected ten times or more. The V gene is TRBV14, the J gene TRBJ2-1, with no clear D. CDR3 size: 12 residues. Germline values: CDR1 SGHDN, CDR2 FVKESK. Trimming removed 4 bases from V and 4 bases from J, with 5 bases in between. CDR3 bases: TGTGCCAGCAGCCGACATTACAATGAGCAGTTCTTC. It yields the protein CASSRHYNEQFF.

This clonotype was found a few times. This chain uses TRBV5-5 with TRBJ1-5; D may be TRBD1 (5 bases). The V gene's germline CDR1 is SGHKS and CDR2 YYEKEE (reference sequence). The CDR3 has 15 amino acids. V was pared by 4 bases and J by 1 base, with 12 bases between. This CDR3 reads CASSLRRDSNQPQHF. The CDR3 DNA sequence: TGTGCCAGCAGCCTGCGGCGGGACAGCAATCAGCCCCAGCATTTT.

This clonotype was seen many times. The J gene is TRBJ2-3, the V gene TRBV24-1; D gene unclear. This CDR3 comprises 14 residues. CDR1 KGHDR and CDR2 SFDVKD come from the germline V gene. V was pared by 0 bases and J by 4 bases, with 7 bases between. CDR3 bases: TGTGCCACCAGTGATTTGGTCCTAGCAGATACGCAGTATTTT. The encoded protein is CATSDLVLADTQYF.

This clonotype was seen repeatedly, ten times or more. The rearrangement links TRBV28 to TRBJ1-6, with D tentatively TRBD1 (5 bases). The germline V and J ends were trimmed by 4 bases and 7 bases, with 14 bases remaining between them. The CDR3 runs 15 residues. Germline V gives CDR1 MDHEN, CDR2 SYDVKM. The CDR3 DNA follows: TGTGCCAGCAGTTCATTGACGGGGGGGAATTCACCCCTCCACTTT. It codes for CASSSLTGGNSPLHF.

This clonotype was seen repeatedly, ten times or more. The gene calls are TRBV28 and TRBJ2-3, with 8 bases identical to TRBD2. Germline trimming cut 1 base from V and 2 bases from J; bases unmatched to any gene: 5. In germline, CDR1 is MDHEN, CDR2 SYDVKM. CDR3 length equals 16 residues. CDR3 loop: CASSLLGSGDTDTQYF. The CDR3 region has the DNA TGTGCCAGCAGTTTATTGGGTAGCGGGGACACAGATACGCAGTATTTT.

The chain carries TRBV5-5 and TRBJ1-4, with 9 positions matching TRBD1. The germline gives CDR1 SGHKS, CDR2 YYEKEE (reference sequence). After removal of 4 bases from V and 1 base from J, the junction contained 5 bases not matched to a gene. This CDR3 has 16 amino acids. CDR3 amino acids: CASSLGQGRTNEKLFF. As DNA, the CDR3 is TGTGCCAGCAGCCTCGGACAGGGGAGAACTAATGAAAAACTGTTTTTT.

The CDR3 is CASTTHPSLASYEQYF. For the CDR3, the DNA is TGTGCCAGCACCACGCACCCCTCTCTAGCCAGTTACGAGCAGTACTTC. The rearrangement uses TRBV3-1 and TRBJ2-7, with D maybe TRBD2 (5 bases). The germline V gene encodes CDR1 LGHDT and CDR2 YNNKEL (reference sequence). CDR3 length: 16 amino acids. Trimming left V 7 bases short and J 4 bases short, with 23 bases between.